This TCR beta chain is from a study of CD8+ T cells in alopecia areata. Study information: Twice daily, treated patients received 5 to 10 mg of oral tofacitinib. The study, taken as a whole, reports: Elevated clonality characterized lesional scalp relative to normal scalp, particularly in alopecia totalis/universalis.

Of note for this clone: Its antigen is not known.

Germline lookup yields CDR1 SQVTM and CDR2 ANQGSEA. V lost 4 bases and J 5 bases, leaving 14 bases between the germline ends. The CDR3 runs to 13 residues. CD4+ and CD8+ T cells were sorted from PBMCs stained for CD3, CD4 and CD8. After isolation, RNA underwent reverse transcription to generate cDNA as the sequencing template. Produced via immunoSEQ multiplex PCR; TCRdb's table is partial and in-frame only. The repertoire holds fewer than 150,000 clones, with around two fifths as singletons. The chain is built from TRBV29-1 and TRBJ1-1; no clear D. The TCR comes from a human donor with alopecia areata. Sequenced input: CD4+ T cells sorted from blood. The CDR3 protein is CSVARASETEAFF. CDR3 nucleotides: TGCAGCGTTGCCAGAGCTAGCGAGACTGAAGCTTTCTTT.